Listed here are 21 T cell receptor beta chains from one sample, sequenced in a study of regulatory T cells in long-lasting Graves disease. Both iRepertoire HTBI primers and Arm-PCR of CDR3 regions were used to build the TCR beta libraries. Each CDR3 protein gets one entry after TCRdb re-called the multiplex PCR reads with MiXCR. Of roughly 560,000 distinct CDR3 sequences in the sample, around 11% were seen once. Time point: newly diagnosed GD, antithyroid drugs for less than 3 months. Extracted RNA from PBMCs served as the source of the TCR library. These sequences were also reported in another study, on T cells in Graves' hyperthyroidism and ophthalmopathy.

The sample here was peripheral blood mononuclear cells (PBMCs), taken at new diagnosis, from a patient treated with antithyroid drugs. These receptors were collected from a woman in her twenties or thirties with Graves disease.

This CDR3 reads CAISENSGRRDEQFF. For the CDR3, the DNA is TGTGCCATCAGTGAAAACAGCGGGAGGAGGGATGAGCAGTTCTTC. The V gene is TRBV10-3, the J gene TRBJ2-1; TRBD2 aligns across 9 bases. Germline lookup yields CDR1 ENHRY and CDR2 SYGVKD. This CDR3 contains 15 residues. Trimming at V came to 3 bases and at J to 8 bases, leaving 8 bases not matched to a gene.

Many counts were recorded for this clonotype. The chain uses TRBV20-1 and TRBJ1-2; D is ambiguous. This CDR3 region has 14 residues. V was cut by 2 bases and J by 2 bases, with 12 bases left in between. The germline V gene encodes CDR1 DFQATT and CDR2 SNEGSKA (reference sequence). CDR3 loop: CSARQPGSNYGYTF. The CDR3 DNA reads TGCAGTGCTAGACAACCGGGCTCGAACTATGGCTACACCTTC.

Note on this clonotype: Only one base separates this from a far larger clonotype, so it likely reflects a read error. The CDR3 DNA is TGTACCAGCAGTGACAGGGGCTCTGGGGCCAACGTCCTGACTTTC. Translation gives CTSSDRGSGANVLTF. This rearrangement joins TRBV6-4 to TRBJ2-6; 8 bases align to TRBD1. From germline, CDR1 is MRHNA and CDR2 SNTAGT. This CDR3 comprises 15 residues.

This clonotype was counted between two and nine times. CDR3 DNA sequence: TGTGCCACCACGGGCCAACAGAGACACATCTACGAGCAGTACTTC. This codes for CATTGQQRHIYEQYF. V usage is TRBV10-3 and J usage is TRBJ2-7; D call uncertain. The V end was cut by 10 bases, the J end by 3 bases, with 22 bases between. Germline V lookup: CDR1 ENHRY, CDR2 SYGVKD. CDR3 length equals 15 residues.

This clonotype showed up many times. J is TRBJ2-7 and V is TRBV7-9; D is tentatively TRBD1 or TRBD2 (5 bases each). The CDR3 has 15 residues. Germline values: CDR1 SEHNR, CDR2 FQNEAQ (reference sequence). Trimming left V 5 bases short and J 1 base short, with 15 bases between. CDR3 sequence (DNA): TGTGCCAGCAGCCCGGGGACCCGAAGTTCCTACGAGCAGTACTTC. Its protein is CASSPGTRSSYEQYF.

This clonotype showed up many times. The chain joins TRBV6-2 or TRBV6-3 to TRBJ2-1; TRBD1 matches 7 bases. The CDR3 is 15 amino acids. Germline V gene data show CDR1 as MNHEY and CDR2 as SVGEGT. V was pared by 5 bases and J by 1 base, with 5 bases of the junction left unmatched. DNA for the CDR3: TGTGCCAGCAGTCCGGGACAGTTATCCTACAATGAGCAGTTCTTC. As protein: CASSPGQLSYNEQFF.

The rearrangement joins TRBV27 to TRBJ1-5; D unclear. Trimming left V 4 bases short and J 5 bases short, with 12 bases between. Germline V lookup: CDR1 MNHEY, CDR2 SMNVEV (reference sequence). This CDR3 is built from 14 residues. The chain's CDR3 is CASSSHPGYQPQHF. CDR3 coding DNA: TGTGCCAGCAGTTCTCATCCAGGATATCAGCCCCAGCATTTT.

The table lists this clonotype with many counts. The chain employs TRBV30 and TRBJ1-3; D is unclear. Germline CDR1 and CDR2: GTSNPN and SVGIG (reference sequence). The V gene lost 0 bases and the J gene lost 3 bases, with 9 bases spanning the gap. The CDR3 runs 14 residues. In nucleotides, the CDR3 is TGTGCCTGGAGTGTACGGGGAGGTGGAAACACCATATATTTT. This gives the protein CAWSVRGGGNTIYF.

This clonotype has at least ten counts. J is TRBJ2-1 and V is TRBV12-3 or TRBV12-4; 9 bases are a match to TRBD1. V lost 6 bases and J lost 2; bases outside the gene matches: 5. The CDR3 consists of 15 residues. Written as DNA, the CDR3 is TGTGCCAGCAGAAAAGGACAGGGGACCTACAATGAGCAGTTCTTC. Translation: CASRKGQGTYNEQFF.

This clonotype was detected a few times. This chain links TRBV7-3 with TRBJ2-3; tentatively, D is TRBD2 (6 bases). The germline gives CDR1 SGHTA, CDR2 FQGTGA. Between the trimmed V and J ends, which lost 1 base and 4 bases, there was a span of 18 bases. The length of the CDR3 is 17 residues. In DNA form, the CDR3 reads TGTGCCAGCAGCTTAAACTTAAGTCCGGGAGTCGCAGATACGCAGTATTTT. Translating gives CASSLNLSPGVADTQYF.

Note on this clonotype: A single base separates this from a much larger clone, so it may be a read error. The chain combines TRBV12-3 or TRBV12-4 with TRBJ2-1; D is tentatively TRBD1 or TRBD2 (5 bases each). Trimming took 5 bases from V and 10 from J, leaving 18 bases between them. There are 14 residues in the CDR3. In DNA, the CDR3 is TGTGCCAGCAGTCGCAGTCCGGGGCCCTACGAGCAGTTCTTC. This encodes CASSRSPGPYEQFF.

The chain combines TRBV2 with TRBJ2-5; 14 bases align to TRBD2. The CDR3 is 18 amino acids. Germline CDR1 is SNHLY and CDR2 is FYNNEI. Unmatched junction bases numbered 9, after V lost 1 base and J lost 5 bases. The CDR3 DNA is TGTGCCAGCAGTGAAGTAACAACCGGGACTAGCGGGAGTGAGACCCAGTACTTC. Amino acids: CASSEVTTGTSGSETQYF. Drawing the rest from reference TRBV2 and TRBJ2-5, the complete variable domain is EPEVTQTPSHQVTQMGQEVILRCVPISNHLYFYWYRQILGQKVEFLVSFYNNEISEKSEIFDDQFSVERPDGSNFTLKIRSTKLEDSAMYFCASSEVTTGTSGSETQYFGPGTRLLVL.

This clonotype was counted at least ten times. The chain recombines TRBV28 with TRBJ2-1, with TRBD1 matching 9 bases. Germline CDR1 MDHEN, CDR2 SYDVKM. V lost 2 bases and J lost 14; bases outside the gene matches: 16. This CDR3 is 16 amino acids long. Here the CDR3 reads CASSLRGQGLQAGKFF. CDR3 in DNA: TGTGCCAGCAGTTTACGGGGACAGGGACTTCAAGCGGGAAAGTTCTTC.

This clonotype has ten or more counts. This sequence joins TRBV30 and TRBJ2-1; no clear D. The CDR3 has 13 amino acids. The germline V and J ends were trimmed by 3 bases and 3 bases, with 9 bases remaining between them. CDR1 GTSNPN and CDR2 SVGIG come from the germline V gene (reference sequence). CDR3 region: CAWRIPSYNEQFF. CDR3 bases: TGTGCCTGGAGGATACCAAGCTACAATGAGCAGTTCTTC.

This clonotype was counted many times. V gene TRBV6-1 combines with J gene TRBJ2-7; TRBD1 matches at 10 bases. Germline lookup yields CDR1 MNHNS and CDR2 SASEGT. V was clipped by 6 bases and J by 3 bases; unmatched bases: 8. The CDR3 totals 15 residues. The CDR3 loop is CASRRADRGLYEQYF. CDR3 sequence (DNA): TGTGCCAGCAGACGAGCCGACAGGGGGCTCTACGAGCAGTACTTC.

This clonotype was counted ten times or more. The chain is built from TRBV24-1 and TRBJ2-7, with a weak D call TRBD2 (5 bases). Between the trimmed V and J ends, which lost 4 bases and 4 bases, there was a span of 25 bases. Germline assignment: CDR1 KGHDR and CDR2 SFDVKD. CDR3 length: 18 amino acids. This CDR3 reads CATSDPFGVEGAAYEQYF. The CDR3 DNA sequence: TGTGCCACCAGTGACCCCTTCGGCGTAGAGGGAGCGGCGTACGAGCAGTACTTC.

This clonotype was recorded at least ten times. The chain carries TRBV24-1 and TRBJ2-7; 9 bases are shared with TRBD1. V lost 4 bases, J lost 2 bases, and 14 bases stayed unmatched. The CDR3 is made up of 18 amino acids. Germline values: CDR1 KGHDR, CDR2 SFDVKD. This CDR3 is CATSDSGTGWAKAYEQYF. CDR3 nucleotides: TGTGCCACCAGTGACTCCGGGACAGGGTGGGCGAAAGCCTACGAGCAGTACTTC.

The table lists this clonotype with many counts. The V gene is TRBV27, the J gene TRBJ1-2; tentatively, D is TRBD1 (5 bases). The V end was cut by 4 bases, the J end by 0 bases, with 12 bases between. Germline V gene lookup returns CDR1 MNHEY and CDR2 SMNVEV (reference sequence). This CDR3 is 15 amino acids long. The CDR3 protein is CASSYSGKANYGYTF. Written as DNA, the CDR3 is TGTGCCAGCAGTTATTCAGGGAAAGCTAACTATGGCTACACCTTC.

With regard to this clonotype: Germline and junction disagree at one end, which may indicate a read error. This chain links TRBV11-2 with TRBJ1-1, with D possibly TRBD1 on 6 matching bases. This CDR3 comprises 16 residues. Germline V gives CDR1 SGHAT, CDR2 FQNNGV. This chain's CDR3 is CASSGGASVQNTGAFF. The CDR3 DNA is TGTGCCAGCAGCGGGGGGGCATCTGTACAGAACACTGGAGCTTTCTTT.

At least ten counts were recorded for this clonotype. The chain couples TRBV6-1 to TRBJ1-1, with D unclear. Germline V gives CDR1 MNHNS, CDR2 SASEGT. The CDR3 loop spans 17 amino acids. V was clipped by 3 bases and J by 4 bases, with 21 bases between them. CDR3 DNA sequence: TGTGCCAGCAGTGATCCCCCTCACCGAAATTGGGGCACTGAAGCTTTCTTT. Its translation is CASSDPPHRNWGTEAFF.

A single count supports this clonotype. This sequence joins TRBV11-2 and TRBJ2-5, with a weak D call TRBD2 (6 bases). The CDR3 extends over 14 amino acids. With 5 bases removed from V and 5 bases from J, the gap between germline ends came to 15 bases. Germline assignment: CDR1 SGHAT and CDR2 FQNNGV. The CDR3 sequence is CASSRLTSGETQYF. The CDR3 bases are TGTGCCAGCAGCCGCCTGACTAGTGGTGAGACCCAGTACTTC.